A single sample gave rise to the 25 T cell receptor beta chains below, sequenced in a study of cytomegalovirus exposure and HLA in healthy donors. The data were produced by immunoSEQ multiplex PCR, yet TCRdb's version contains in-frame clones alone and is incomplete. The sample includes 95,000 to 150,000 clones, under 90% of them seen just once. The sequencing sample was made of PBMCs. All receptors derive from a woman younger than 45 in good health and CMV-seronegative.

The chain recombines TRBV18 with TRBJ1-6; TRBD1 agrees at 7 bases. CDR3 size: 12 residues. The germline V gene has CDR1 KGHSH and CDR2 LQKENI. V was pared by 7 bases and J by 13 bases, with 7 bases of the junction left unmatched. The CDR3 DNA sequence: TGTGCCAGCTTTGGACAGGTTGGGCCCCTCCACTTT. Translation gives CASFGQVGPLHF.

This rearrangement joins TRBV11-2 to TRBJ1-5; 12 bases align to TRBD1. From germline, CDR1 is SGHAT and CDR2 FQNNGV. The CDR3 consists of 17 residues. V shed 5 bases and J 5 bases; nucleotides not matched to a gene: 10. The CDR3 protein is CASSPGTGGANDQPQHF. The CDR3, as DNA: TGTGCCAGCAGCCCTGGGACAGGGGGCGCGAATGATCAGCCCCAGCATTTT.

This clone occurred once. The J gene is TRBJ1-4, the V gene TRBV6-5, with TRBD1 matching 9 bases. Trimming took 6 bases from V and 7 from J; bases not matched to a gene: 6. The CDR3 length is 14 residues. CDR1 MNHEY and CDR2 SVGAGI come from the germline V gene. The CDR3 DNA is TGTGCCAGCAGCCCCGGGACAGGGTTTGAAAAACTGTTTTTT. Amino acids: CASSPGTGFEKLFF.

Details on this clone: Relative to the germline gene, one junction end is altered; a read error may explain this. V is TRBV7-7 and J is TRBJ2-2; 8 nucleotides match TRBD2. The V gene's germline CDR1 is SSHAT and CDR2 FNYEAQ (reference sequence). The CDR3 has 15 residues. CDR3 protein: CASSPGTSSSGELFF. CDR3 sequence (DNA): TGTGCTAGCAGCCCCGGGACTAGTAGTTCCGGGGAGCTGTTTTTT.

CDR3 sequence (DNA): TGTGCCAGCAGTGACGCACGTAGGACTAGCGGGGGGATAGGCGACGATACGCAGTATTTT. It is translated as CASSDARRTSGGIGDDTQYF. The chain recombines TRBV6-1 with TRBJ2-3, with 14 positions matching TRBD2. Germline V gene data show CDR1 as MNHNS and CDR2 as SASEGT. This CDR3 is 20 amino acids long. Trimming at V came to 3 bases and at J to 6 bases, leaving 17 bases not matched to a gene.

The chain has TRBV6-4 and TRBJ2-3; TRBD1 aligns across 7 bases. The ends lost 4 bases at V and 4 bases at J; junction bases unmatched: 5. The CDR3 consists of 14 residues. Germline CDR1 and CDR2: MRHNA and SNTAGT. The DNA of the CDR3 is TGTGCCAGCAGTGCAGGGGGAGATGCAGATACGCAGTATTTT. This translates into CASSAGGDADTQYF.

This chain joins TRBV27 and TRBJ2-4; perhaps TRBD2 as D (5 bases). CDR3 size: 15 residues. V lost 2 bases and J lost 0, with 8 bases in between. Germline-derived CDR1 and CDR2 are MNHEY and SMNVEV (reference sequence). CDR3 nucleotide sequence: TGTGCCAGCAGTTTAAGCGGTTTAGCCAAAAACATTCAGTACTTC. Translation: CASSLSGLAKNIQYF.

This clone was observed a handful of times. The chain joins TRBV30 to TRBJ1-2; 10 bases are a match to TRBD1. There are 13 residues in the CDR3. CDR1 GTSNPN and CDR2 SVGIG come from the germline V gene (reference sequence). With 2 bases clipped from V and 5 bases from J, the junction kept 2 bases outside the gene matches. The CDR3 DNA is TGTGCCTGGAGTCTGGACAGGGGGTATGGCTACACCTTC. It codes for CAWSLDRGYGYTF.

This clone was seen once. The genes are TRBV6-4 and TRBJ1-1; no firm D call. Looked up from germline, CDR1 is MRHNA and CDR2 is SNTAGT. The V end was cut by 2 bases, the J end by 1 base, with 5 bases between. The CDR3 runs 13 residues. CDR3 loop: CASSDEGNTEAFF. CDR3 bases: TGTGCCAGCAGTGACGAGGGGAACACTGAAGCTTTCTTT.

V is TRBV5-1 and J is TRBJ1-6; TRBD1 matches at 10 bases. The junction had 7 bases not matched to a gene; V was cut back by 4 bases and J by 6 bases. The CDR3 length is 16 residues. In germline, CDR1 is SGHRS, CDR2 YFSETQ. The CDR3 here is CASSPEGQGFNSPLHF. The CDR3 nucleotides are TGCGCCAGCAGCCCCGAGGGACAGGGGTTTAATTCACCCCTCCACTTT.

The chain recombines TRBV2 with TRBJ2-5, with D unresolved. The germline CDR1 and CDR2 sequences are SNHLY and FYNNEI. V lost 4 bases and J 3 bases, leaving 9 bases between the germline ends. CDR3 length: 13 amino acids. The CDR3 loop reads CASSVGGKETQYF. CDR3 in DNA: TGTGCCAGCAGTGTAGGCGGTAAAGAGACCCAGTACTTC.

The gene calls are TRBV6-1 and TRBJ1-1; 7 bases match TRBD1. Germline-derived CDR1 and CDR2 are MNHNS and SASEGT. Trimming removed 3 bases from V and 7 bases from J; junction bases left unmatched: 2. CDR3 length: 12 residues. The CDR3 reads CASSEWTGEAFF. The DNA for the CDR3 is TGTGCCAGCAGTGAGTGGACAGGTGAAGCTTTCTTT.

This chain connects TRBV7-6 to TRBJ2-5; 11 bases match TRBD2. The V and J ends lost 4 bases and 5 bases, in that order; junction bases with no gene match: 9. Germline values: CDR1 SGHVS, CDR2 FNYEAQ. The CDR3 runs 16 residues. CDR3 in DNA: TGTGCCAGCAGCTCGAACGTAGCGGGGGGGCTGGAGACCCAGTACTTC. It codes for CASSSNVAGGLETQYF.

This chain connects TRBV7-9 to TRBJ1-6; D ambiguous. V gave up 5 bases and J gave up 3 bases, with 14 bases separating them. The CDR3 is 16 amino acids. Germline V gene lookup returns CDR1 SEHNR and CDR2 FQNEAQ (reference sequence). The CDR3 coding sequence is TGTGCCAGCAGCCCCTCGGAGGGTAACTATAATTCACCCCTCCACTTT. Translating gives CASSPSEGNYNSPLHF.

This clone occurred once. This chain links TRBV6-5 with TRBJ2-2; the match to TRBD1 covers 8 bases. The CDR3 runs 15 residues. Germline values: CDR1 MNHEY, CDR2 SVGAGI. J was trimmed by 5 bases and V by 0 bases; bases with no gene match: 2. The CDR3 region is CASSYSRTGTGELFF. DNA of the CDR3: TGTGCCAGCAGTTACTCACGGACAGGGACCGGGGAGCTGTTTTTT.

This clone was counted only a few times. This chain connects TRBV30 to TRBJ1-5; 7 positions match TRBD1. The CDR3 has 15 amino acids. V lost 1 base and J lost 0; bases outside the gene matches: 3. Germline CDR1 and CDR2: GTSNPN and SVGIG (reference sequence). As DNA, the CDR3 is TGTGCCTGGAGTGGGACAGGCGATAGCAATCAGCCCCAGCATTTT. Its translation is CAWSGTGDSNQPQHF.

The chain combines TRBV6-5 with TRBJ2-5, with 7 bases that match TRBD1. CDR1 is MNHEY and CDR2 is SVGAGI in the germline V gene. The CDR3 extends over 12 amino acids. V was clipped by 5 bases and J by 4 bases; unmatched bases: 1. The CDR3 sequence: CASSAGGETQYF. Here the CDR3 DNA reads TGTGCCAGCAGTGCAGGGGGAGAGACCCAGTACTTC.

The chain links TRBV6-1 to TRBJ1-3; 11 bases are shared with TRBD1. This CDR3 spans 18 amino acids. The V gene end was trimmed by 3 bases and the J gene end by 4 bases; junction bases not matched to a gene: 11. Germline lookup yields CDR1 MNHNS and CDR2 SASEGT. CDR3 coding DNA: TGTGCCAGCAGTGACCGGACCCGGGACAGGGGGACGGGAAACACCATATATTTT. The encoded protein is CASSDRTRDRGTGNTIYF.

V gene TRBV11-3 combines with J gene TRBJ2-7; 10 nucleotides align to TRBD1. Germline-derived CDR1 and CDR2 are SGHNT and YENEEA. The CDR3 has 15 amino acids. Trimming cost V 5 bases and J 2 bases; bases outside gene matches: 6. Here the CDR3 DNA reads TGTGCCAGCAGCAAGGGGACAGGGGAGACCTACGAGCAGTACTTC. Amino acids: CASSKGTGETYEQYF.

J is TRBJ2-5 and V is TRBV5-1; 7 nucleotides agree with TRBD1. Germline V gene data show CDR1 as SGHRS and CDR2 as YFSETQ. CDR3 length equals 12 residues. After removal of 7 bases from V and 1 base from J, the junction contained 1 base not matched to a gene. This CDR3 reads CASGQVQETQYF. The CDR3 DNA sequence: TGCGCCAGCGGACAGGTCCAAGAGACCCAGTACTTC.

The V call is TRBV2, the J call TRBJ1-5; no definite D call. With 1 base removed from V and 3 bases from J, the gap between germline ends came to 10 bases. The CDR3 is made up of 15 amino acids. Germline loops: CDR1 SNHLY, CDR2 FYNNEI. The CDR3 spells CASSEGRSINQPQHF. The CDR3 nucleotides are TGTGCCAGCAGTGAAGGCAGGTCTATCAATCAGCCCCAGCATTTT.

The chain employs TRBV6-6 and TRBJ2-2; 11 bases are a match to TRBD2. The CDR3 is 16 amino acids. V gave up 2 bases and J gave up 5 bases; unmatched junction bases: 4. Germline V gene lookup returns CDR1 MNHNY and CDR2 SVGAGI (reference sequence). The CDR3 sequence: CASSYGRLAGTGELFF. The CDR3 DNA sequence: TGTGCCAGCAGTTACGGGCGACTAGCGGGGACCGGGGAGCTGTTTTTT.

The rearrangement joins TRBV5-5 to TRBJ2-3, with 13 bases that match TRBD2. J gave up 4 bases and V 2 bases, and 7 bases lay outside the gene matches. Germline V gene sequence: CDR1 SGHKS, CDR2 YYEKEE (reference sequence). The CDR3 is 17 amino acids. The CDR3 protein is CASSFRLAGGVADTQYF. CDR3 DNA: TGTGCCAGCAGCTTTCGACTAGCGGGGGGCGTGGCAGATACGCAGTATTTT. Full variable domain (outside the CDR3, taken from reference TRBV5-5 and TRBJ2-3): DAGVTQSPTHLIKTRGQQVTLRCSPISGHKSVSWYQQVLGQGPQFIFQYYEKEERGRGNFPDRFSARQFPNYSSELNVNALLLGDSALYLCASSFRLAGGVADTQYFGPGTRLTVL.

The CDR3 is CASSEARSGGGARETQYF. In DNA form, the CDR3 reads TGTGCCAGCAGTGAAGCTAGGAGCGGCGGGGGGGCCCGGGAGACCCAGTACTTC. The rearrangement joins TRBV6-1 to TRBJ2-5, with TRBD2 identical over 9 bases. With V trimmed by 0 bases and J by 5 bases, 13 bases remained unmatched. This CDR3 is built from 18 residues. The germline V gene encodes CDR1 MNHNS and CDR2 SASEGT.

This sequence joins TRBV6-1 and TRBJ2-7, with 7 bases aligning to TRBD2. The CDR3 is 15 amino acids. In germline, CDR1 is MNHNS, CDR2 SASEGT. V shed 7 bases and J 4 bases; nucleotides not matched to a gene: 13. This CDR3 reads CASTPPGAGLYEQYF. The DNA of the CDR3 is TGTGCCAGCACGCCCCCCGGAGCGGGGCTATACGAGCAGTACTTC.